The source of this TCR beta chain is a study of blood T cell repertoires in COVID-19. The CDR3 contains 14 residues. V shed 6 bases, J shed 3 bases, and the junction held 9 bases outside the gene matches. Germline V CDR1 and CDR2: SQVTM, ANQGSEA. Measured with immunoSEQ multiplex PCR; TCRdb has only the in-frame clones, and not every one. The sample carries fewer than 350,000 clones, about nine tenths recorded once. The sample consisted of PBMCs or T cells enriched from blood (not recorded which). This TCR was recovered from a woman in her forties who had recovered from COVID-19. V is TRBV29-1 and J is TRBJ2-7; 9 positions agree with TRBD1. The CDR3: CSVGGQGRIYEQYF. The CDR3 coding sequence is TGCAGCGTCGGGGGACAGGGTAGAATCTACGAGCAGTACTTC.